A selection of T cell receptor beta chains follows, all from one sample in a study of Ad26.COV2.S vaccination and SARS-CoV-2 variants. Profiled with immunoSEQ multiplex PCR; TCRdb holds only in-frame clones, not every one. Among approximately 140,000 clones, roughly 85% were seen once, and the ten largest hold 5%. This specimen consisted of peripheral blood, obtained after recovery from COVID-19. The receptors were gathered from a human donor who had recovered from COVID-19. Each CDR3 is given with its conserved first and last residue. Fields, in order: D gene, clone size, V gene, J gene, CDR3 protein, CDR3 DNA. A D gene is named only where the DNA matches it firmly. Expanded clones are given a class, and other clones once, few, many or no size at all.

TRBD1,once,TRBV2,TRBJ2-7,CASSSTGVEQYF,TGTGCCAGCAGTTCCACAGGGGTCGAGCAGTACTTC
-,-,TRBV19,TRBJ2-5,CASSIWGPQETQYF,TGTGCCAGTAGTATTTGGGGTCCCCAAGAGACCCAGTACTTC
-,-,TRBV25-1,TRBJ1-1,CASSPQGNTEAFF,TGTGCCAGCAGTCCACAGGGGAACACTGAAGCTTTCTTT
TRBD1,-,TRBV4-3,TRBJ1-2,CASSQWTGYGYTF,TGCGCCAGCAGCCAATGGACAGGGTATGGCTACACCTTC
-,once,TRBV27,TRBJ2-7,CASSDRDLAYEQYF,TGTGCCAGCAGTGACCGGGATCTTGCCTACGAGCAGTACTTC
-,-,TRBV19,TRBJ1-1,CASSNTENTEAFF,TGTGCCAGTTCTAATACTGAGAACACTGAGGCTTTCTTT
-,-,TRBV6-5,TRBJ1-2,CASSYSSSEGYTF,TGTGCCAGCAGTTACAGCAGCTCAGAGGGCTACACCTTC
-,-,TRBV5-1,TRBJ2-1,CASRQTSRNEQFF,TGCGCCAGCCGCCAGACTAGTCGCAATGAGCAGTTCTTC
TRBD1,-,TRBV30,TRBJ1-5,CAWSDDRGGPQHF,TGTGCCTGGAGTGACGACAGGGGTGGGCCCCAGCATTTT
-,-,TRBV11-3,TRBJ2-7,CASSLGDEQYF,TGTGCCAGCAGCTTAGGGGACGAGCAGTACTTC
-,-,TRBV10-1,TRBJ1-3,CASSAYSKISGNTIYF,TGCGCCAGCAGTGCATACAGCAAAATCTCTGGAAACACCATATATTTT
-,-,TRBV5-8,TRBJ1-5,CASTLLGSGRQPQHF,TGTGCCAGCACCTTGCTGGGCTCGGGGCGTCAGCCCCAGCATTTT
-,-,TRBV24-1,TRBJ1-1,CATSGGGMNTEAFF,TGTGCCACCAGTGGGGGGGGGATGAACACTGAAGCTTTCTTT
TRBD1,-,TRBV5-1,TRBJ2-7,CASSRTGSWDEQYF,TGCGCCAGCAGCCGGACAGGGTCGTGGGACGAGCAGTACTTC
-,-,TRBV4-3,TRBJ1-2,CASSPGRADAYGYTF,TGCGCCAGCAGCCCAGGCCGGGCCGACGCTTACGGCTACACCTTC
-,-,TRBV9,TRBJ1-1,CASSVGGSNTEAFF,TGTGCCAGCAGCGTAGGAGGGAGTAACACTGAAGCTTTCTTT
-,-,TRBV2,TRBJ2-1,CASSGIGLPNEQFF,TGTGCCAGCAGCGGAATAGGACTCCCCAATGAGCAGTTCTTC
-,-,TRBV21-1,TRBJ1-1,CASSPRQACPTENTEAFF,TGTGCCAGCAGCCCCCGACAGGCCTGCCCCACTGAGAACACTGAAGCTTTCTTT
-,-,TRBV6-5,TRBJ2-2,CASRATGTGELFF,TGTGCCAGCAGGGCTACCGGGACCGGGGAGCTGTTTTTT
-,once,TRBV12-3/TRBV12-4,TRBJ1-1,CASSTLGTEAFF,TGTGCCAGCAGCACCCTAGGCACTGAAGCTTTCTTT
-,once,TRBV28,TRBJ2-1,CASRSASAGSLYEQFF,TGTGCCAGCAGATCCGCTTCGGCGGGGAGTCTTTATGAGCAGTTCTTC
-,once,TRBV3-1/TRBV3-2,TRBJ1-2,CASSQEEDTELSRSYGYTF,TGTGCCAGCAGCCAAGAAGAGGACACCGAACTAAGCCGCTCGTATGGCTACACCTTC
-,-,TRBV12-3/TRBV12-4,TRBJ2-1,CASSDRGEQFF,TGTGCCAGCAGCGACCGAGGTGAGCAGTTCTTC
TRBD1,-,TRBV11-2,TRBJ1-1,CASSVAYRQGSENTEAFF,TGTGCCAGCAGCGTCGCCTATAGACAGGGAAGCGAGAACACTGAAGCTTTCTTT